The rows below give T cell receptor beta chains drawn from one sample of a study of T cell changes during pregnancy in multiple sclerosis. Method: immunoSEQ multiplex PCR; TCRdb's copy keeps in-frame clones and lacks some. The sample records 30,000 to 35,000 clones, nearly 90% being singletons. Sequenced here: CD4+ T cells from peripheral blood mononuclear cells, sampled in the third trimester of pregnancy. These TCRs come from a female donor in good health, enrolled as a control in a pregnancy study. Both conserved end residues are part of each CDR3. A D gene is named only where the DNA matches it firmly. Size values are once, few and many counts, or a class for expanded clones, and some rows have none.

v_gene,abundance,j_gene,d_gene,CDR3aa,CDR3nt
TRBV4-1,NA,TRBJ1-5,NA,CASSQEGGGSSQPQHF,TGCGCCAGCAGCCAAGAGGGCGGGGGGAGTAGTCAGCCCCAGCATTTT
TRBV11-2,NA,TRBJ1-1,NA,CASSDRRTNTEAFF,TGTGCCAGCAGTGACAGGAGGACGAACACTGAAGCTTTCTTT
TRBV6-5,NA,TRBJ1-3,NA,CASRRGAYDDTIYF,TGTGCCAGCAGGCGGGGCGCTTACGACGACACCATATATTTT
TRBV5-6,NA,TRBJ1-1,TRBD1,CASSLGVDRVLNTEAFF,TGTGCCAGCAGCTTAGGGGTAGACAGGGTCTTGAACACTGAAGCTTTCTTT
TRBV15,once,TRBJ2-5,NA,CATSPRLASETQYF,TGTGCCACCTCTCCTAGGTTGGCGTCGGAGACCCAGTACTTC
TRBV5-1,NA,TRBJ2-5,TRBD2,CASSGLAGGIRETQYF,TGCGCCAGCAGCGGGCTAGCGGGAGGAATCAGGGAGACCCAGTACTTC
TRBV15,NA,TRBJ2-7,NA,CATSRDSSRTYEQYF,TGTGCCACCAGCAGAGATTCTAGCAGAACCTACGAGCAGTACTTC
TRBV6-5,NA,TRBJ1-2,NA,CASSYSGGSYGYTF,TGTGCCAGCAGTTACTCAGGAGGCAGCTATGGCTACACCTTC
TRBV7-2,NA,TRBJ2-7,NA,CASSLRTASYEQYF,TGTGCCAGCAGCCTAAGGACAGCGAGCTACGAGCAGTACTTC
TRBV7-9,NA,TRBJ2-5,NA,CASTDRGGSGETQYF,TGTGCCAGCACCGATAGGGGGGGCAGCGGGGAGACCCAGTACTTC
TRBV5-1,NA,TRBJ1-1,NA,CASSLAGDSTEAFF,TGCGCCAGCAGCTTGGCAGGGGATTCCACTGAAGCTTTCTTT
TRBV7-9,NA,TRBJ1-4,TRBD1,CASSWDRVGNEKLFF,TGTGCCAGCAGCTGGGACAGGGTGGGGAATGAAAAACTGTTTTTT
TRBV5-1,NA,TRBJ2-2,NA,CASSSGHGAGELFF,TGCGCCAGCAGTTCGGGACATGGGGCCGGGGAGCTGTTTTTT
TRBV6-5,NA,TRBJ1-2,TRBD1,CASSGTGRNYGYTF,TGTGCCAGCAGTGGGACAGGACGCAACTATGGCTACACCTTC
TRBV15,once,TRBJ1-1,NA,CATSRGGRDGEAFF,TGTGCCACCAGCAGGGGGGGGCGCGACGGTGAAGCTTTCTTT
TRBV13,once,TRBJ1-1,NA,CASSRGTEAFF,TGTGCCAGCAGCCGGGGAACTGAAGCTTTCTTT
TRBV28,NA,TRBJ2-3,TRBD2,CASSLFGLAGSDTQYF,TGTGCCAGCAGTTTATTCGGACTAGCGGGATCGGATACGCAGTATTTT
TRBV9,NA,TRBJ2-2,NA,CASSLDIPNTGELFF,TGTGCCAGCAGCCTGGACATACCGAACACCGGGGAGCTGTTTTTT
TRBV25-1,NA,TRBJ2-2,NA,CASSGIGGPGTGELFF,TGTGCCAGCAGCGGAATTGGAGGTCCGGGGACCGGGGAGCTGTTTTTT
TRBV5-6,NA,TRBJ1-3,NA,CASSLGPSGNTIYF,TGTGCCAGCAGCTTGGGGCCGTCTGGAAACACCATATATTTT
TRBV6-1,NA,TRBJ1-5,TRBD1,CASSSDRARNQPQHF,TGTGCCAGCAGTTCCGACAGGGCCAGGAATCAGCCCCAGCATTTT
TRBV15,once,TRBJ2-1,NA,CATSRRQDRIDEQFF,TGTGCCACCAGCAGGCGGCAAGACAGGATCGATGAGCAGTTCTTC
TRBV2,once,TRBJ1-1,NA,CASSGVGRSNTEAFF,TGTGCCAGCAGTGGGGTTGGGAGGTCGAACACTGAAGCTTTCTTT
TRBV29-1,few,TRBJ1-1,TRBD1,CSSRRETGGTEAFF,TGCAGCTCCAGGCGGGAGACAGGGGGGACTGAAGCTTTCTTT
TRBV6-6,NA,TRBJ1-5,NA,CASIRQVSNQPQHF,TGTGCCAGCATTAGACAAGTTAGCAATCAGCCCCAGCATTTT
TRBV11-3,NA,TRBJ1-1,TRBD1,CASSLDGTGEAFF,TGTGCCAGCAGCTTAGATGGGACAGGGGAAGCTTTCTTT
TRBV18,once,TRBJ2-7,NA,CASSPLAAAYEQYF,TGTGCCAGCTCACCATTGGCCGCGGCCTACGAGCAGTACTTC
TRBV2,NA,TRBJ1-1,TRBD1,CAESVGQGVLGAFF,TGTGCCGAAAGTGTTGGACAGGGGGTTCTAGGAGCTTTCTTT
TRBV28,NA,TRBJ2-1,TRBD2,CASRGLAGRSSYNEQFF,TGTGCCAGCAGGGGACTAGCGGGAAGAAGCTCCTACAATGAGCAGTTCTTC
TRBV7-2,NA,TRBJ2-1,NA,CASSLDIGPLGGEQFF,TGTGCCAGCAGCTTAGATATCGGCCCACTCGGCGGTGAGCAGTTCTTC
TRBV7-9,NA,TRBJ1-2,NA,CATAGGGYGYTF,TGTGCCACAGCGGGAGGGGGCTATGGCTACACCTTC
TRBV7-2,once,TRBJ2-2,TRBD2,CASSPGLAGPGELFF,TGTGCCAGCAGCCCCGGACTAGCGGGACCCGGGGAGCTGTTTTTT
TRBV10-3,few,TRBJ1-3,NA,CATLAGGLSGNTIYF,TGTGCCACCCTTGCTGGAGGTTTGAGTGGAAACACCATATATTTT
TRBV7-2,NA,TRBJ1-1,NA,CASSLTTARGSEAFF,TGTGCCAGCAGCTTAACGACGGCAAGGGGGAGTGAAGCTTTCTTT
TRBV30,NA,TRBJ1-4,NA,CAWRQKNEKLFF,TGTGCCTGGAGGCAGAAGAATGAAAAACTGTTTTTT
TRBV6-5,NA,TRBJ2-1,TRBD1,CASSANRGSYNEQFF,TGTGCCAGCAGTGCAAACAGGGGATCCTACAATGAGCAGTTCTTC
TRBV7-2,NA,TRBJ1-1,NA,CASSLGRGTGTEAFF,TGTGCCAGCAGCTTAGGGCGGGGCACCGGCACTGAAGCTTTCTTT
TRBV5-1,NA,TRBJ2-3,TRBD2,CASSWSGTSGSWTDTQYF,TGCGCCAGCAGCTGGTCCGGGACTAGCGGGAGCTGGACAGATACGCAGTATTTT
TRBV6-1,NA,TRBJ1-1,NA,CASSEASGGREAFF,TGTGCCAGCAGTGAAGCGTCAGGAGGGCGTGAAGCTTTCTTT
TRBV27,once,TRBJ1-1,NA,CASSLALFTEAFF,TGTGCCAGCAGTTTGGCCTTATTTACTGAAGCTTTCTTT